This passage covers 15 T cell receptor beta chains from one sample sequenced in a study of chemoradiotherapy in HPV16-positive cancers. Only in-frame clones appear in the TCRdb table, and some are missing; sequencing was by immunoSEQ multiplex PCR. This sample has about 3,300 clones, with roughly 86% found just once. The source material was tumor tissue, sampled from a patient who underwent chemoradiotherapy. The receptors shown here come from a human donor with HPV-associated anogenital cancer.

The rearrangement joins TRBV28 to TRBJ2-5; 7 bases map to TRBD1. The germline V gene has CDR1 MDHEN and CDR2 SYDVKM. Trimming removed 3 bases from V and 3 bases from J; junction bases left unmatched: 13. The CDR3 consists of 17 residues. The CDR3 DNA is TGTGCCAGCAGTTTCGGAATAGGGGGCGCAGTGGAAGAGACCCAGTACTTC. Its protein is CASSFGIGGAVEETQYF.

The sample holds a few counts of this clone. V usage is TRBV27 and J usage is TRBJ1-6; 9 bases fit TRBD1. CDR1 is MNHEY and CDR2 is SMNVEV in the germline V gene (reference sequence). The CDR3 loop spans 15 amino acids. V trimming: 5 bases; J trimming: 9 bases; junction bases outside the gene matches: 8. CDR3 residues: CASSAGQGGGSPLHF. CDR3 sequence (DNA): TGTGCCAGCAGTGCGGGACAGGGAGGCGGTTCACCCCTCCACTTT.

The V gene is TRBV10-3, the J gene TRBJ2-1; maybe TRBD1 (6 bases). Per germline, CDR1 ENHRY and CDR2 SYGVKD. CDR3 size: 13 residues. With 6 bases removed from V and 6 bases from J, the gap between germline ends came to 12 bases. CDR3: CAISGRGGNEQFF. DNA for the CDR3: TGTGCCATCAGCGGCCGAGGGGGCAATGAGCAGTTCTTC.

V is TRBV2 and J is TRBJ1-4; D gene unclear. Trimming cost V 4 bases and J 0 bases, with 15 bases left between them. The CDR3 length is 17 residues. CDR1 and CDR2 (germline): SNHLY, FYNNEI. The CDR3 is CASSGNSLATTNEKLFF. Written as DNA, the CDR3 is TGTGCCAGCAGTGGGAACAGCTTGGCTACAACTAATGAAAAACTGTTTTTT.

V and J are TRBV11-3 and TRBJ2-2, with D uncertain. CDR3 length: 14 amino acids. Trimming removed 4 bases at V and 8 bases at J, with 14 bases between. The V gene's germline CDR1 is SGHNT and CDR2 YENEEA. DNA for the CDR3: TGTGCCAGCAGCTCTCGTACCCTGCCAGGGGAGCTGTTTTTT. Its translation is CASSSRTLPGELFF.

V gene TRBV4-1 combines with J gene TRBJ1-1; D gene unclear. The V and J ends lost 4 bases and 4 bases respectively, with 16 bases between them. CDR1 and CDR2 (germline): MGHRA, YSYEKL. The CDR3 runs 15 residues. DNA for the CDR3: TGCGCCAGCAGCCGAGAATCGGGGAGTGGCACTGAAGCTTTCTTT. Translated, it gives CASSRESGSGTEAFF.

This chain joins TRBV7-2 and TRBJ1-3; D not certain. Germline loops: CDR1 SGHTA, CDR2 FQGNSA. The germline V and J ends were trimmed by 5 bases and 2 bases, with 10 bases remaining between them. The CDR3 consists of 14 residues. CDR3 sequence: CASSPTTAGNTIYF. The CDR3 DNA sequence: TGTGCCAGCAGCCCTACGACGGCTGGAAACACCATATATTTT. Based on the CDR3 plus reference TRBV7-2 and TRBJ1-3, the full variable domain is GAGVSQSPSNKVTEKGKDVELRCDPISGHTALYWYRQSLGQGLEFLIYFQGNSAPDKSGLPSDRFSAERTGGSVSTLTIQRTQQEDSAVYLCASSPTTAGNTIYFGEGSWLTVV.

The rearrangement joins TRBV7-9 to TRBJ2-5; D ambiguous. The CDR3 runs 15 residues. V shed 5 bases and J shed 4 bases, with 17 bases lying between them. Germline assignment: CDR1 SEHNR and CDR2 FQNEAQ (reference sequence). CDR3 bases: TGTGCCAGCAGCCCTACGGGCGGCTTCGGAGAGACCCAGTACTTC. Protein product: CASSPTGGFGETQYF.

The chain carries TRBV28 and TRBJ2-2; tentative D call: TRBD1 (6 bases). From germline, CDR1 is MDHEN and CDR2 SYDVKM. V lost 2 bases to trimming and J lost 5 bases, with 12 bases between them. The CDR3 has 15 amino acids. In nucleotides, the CDR3 is TGTGCCAGCAGTTTAGATACAGGGCTGACCGGGGAGCTGTTTTTT. Its protein is CASSLDTGLTGELFF.

This rearrangement joins TRBV7-2 to TRBJ2-2, with D hard to call. The V end lost 6 bases, the J end lost 7 bases, and 12 bases lay between the germline ends. The CDR3 consists of 13 residues. Germline V gives CDR1 SGHTA, CDR2 FQGNSA. Here the CDR3 reads CASSLHLDGELFF. CDR3 sequence (DNA): TGTGCCAGCAGTTTACACTTGGACGGGGAGCTGTTTTTT.

V gene TRBV7-9 combines with J gene TRBJ1-6; 8 bases map to TRBD1. This CDR3 region has 15 residues. V was clipped by 3 bases and J by 7 bases; unmatched bases: 5. Germline V CDR1 and CDR2: SEHNR, FQNEAQ (reference sequence). The CDR3 here is CASSFGTGRNSPLHF. In nucleotides, the CDR3 is TGTGCCAGCAGCTTTGGGACAGGCCGAAATTCACCCCTCCACTTT. The whole variable domain, filled in from reference TRBV7-9 and TRBJ1-6, reads DTGVSQNPRHKITKRGQNVTFRCDPISEHNRLYWYRQTLGQGPEFLTYFQNEAQLEKSRLLSDRFSAERPKGSFSTLEIQRTEQGDSAMYLCASSFGTGRNSPLHFGNGTRLTVT.

This clone showed up just once. The V call is TRBV6-1, the J call TRBJ2-7; 8 nucleotides line up with TRBD1. Germline-derived CDR1 and CDR2 are MNHNS and SASEGT. With V trimmed by 8 bases and J by 4 bases, 10 bases remained unmatched. The CDR3 totals 14 residues. DNA for the CDR3: TGTGCCAGCGGCGCGCGGACAGGGATTTACGAGCAGTACTTC. It codes for CASGARTGIYEQYF.

V and J are TRBV30 and TRBJ2-1, with 10 bases fitting TRBD2. The CDR3 contains 14 residues. The germline V gene encodes CDR1 GTSNPN and CDR2 SVGIG (reference sequence). The J segment lost 8 bases and the V segment lost 5 bases, leaving 9 bases of the junction unmatched. This chain's CDR3 is CAWHVAGGLHEQFF. The CDR3 DNA reads as TGTGCCTGGCACGTAGCGGGGGGCTTGCATGAGCAGTTCTTC.

The rearrangement uses TRBV10-3 and TRBJ2-3; 10 bases are a match to TRBD1. Germline V gene lookup returns CDR1 ENHRY and CDR2 SYGVKD. The CDR3 consists of 13 residues. Trimming took 8 bases from V and 4 from J; bases not matched to a gene: 3. The CDR3, as DNA: TGTGCCATCGGGACAGGGGATCCAGATACGCAGTATTTT. Its translation: CAIGTGDPDTQYF.

CDR3 in DNA: TGTGCCAGCGCCGGGACTAGCAATTACAATGAGCAGTTCTTC. It codes for CASAGTSNYNEQFF. The chain employs TRBV6-6 and TRBJ2-1; TRBD2 matches at 9 bases. Germline values: CDR1 MNHNY, CDR2 SVGAGI (reference sequence). J gave up 4 bases and V 8 bases, and 6 bases lay outside the gene matches. The CDR3 contains 14 residues.